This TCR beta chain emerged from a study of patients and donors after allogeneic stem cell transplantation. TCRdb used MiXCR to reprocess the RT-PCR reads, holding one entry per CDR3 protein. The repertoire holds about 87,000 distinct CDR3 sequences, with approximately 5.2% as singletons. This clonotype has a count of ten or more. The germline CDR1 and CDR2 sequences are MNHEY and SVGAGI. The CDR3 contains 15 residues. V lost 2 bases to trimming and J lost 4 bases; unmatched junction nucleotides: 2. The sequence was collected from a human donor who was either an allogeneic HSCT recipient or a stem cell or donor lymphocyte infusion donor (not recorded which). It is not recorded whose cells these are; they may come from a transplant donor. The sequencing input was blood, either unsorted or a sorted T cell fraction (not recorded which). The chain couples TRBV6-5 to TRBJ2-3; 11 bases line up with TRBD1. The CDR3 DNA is TGTGCCAGCAGTTACGGGACAGGGGGATCAGATACGCAGTATTTT. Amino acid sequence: CASSYGTGGSDTQYF.